Below are 5 T cell receptor beta chains sequenced from a single sample in a study of identifying expanded T cells in peripheral blood. Some clones are missing from TCRdb's copy, which holds only in-frame ones; the method was immunoSEQ multiplex PCR. Here the sample spans under 110,000 clones, about 83% being singletons. The specimen sequenced was blood. Every receptor here comes from a person aged 18 to 69 in good health.

J is TRBJ1-2 and V is TRBV5-4, with D uncertain. Per the germline V gene, CDR1 is SGHNT and CDR2 is YYREEE (reference sequence). V shed 4 bases and J shed 1 base, with 8 bases lying between them. The CDR3 spans 13 residues. CDR3 DNA sequence: TGTGCCAGCAGCCCTACAGATAACTATGGCTACACCTTC. It specifies CASSPTDNYGYTF.

The chain employs TRBV10-3 and TRBJ1-1; D not certain. The CDR3 is made up of 15 amino acids. From germline, CDR1 is ENHRY and CDR2 SYGVKD. The germline V and J ends were trimmed by 2 bases and 1 base, with 11 bases remaining between them. The DNA for the CDR3 is TGTGCCATCAGTGAGGGTGTCGACGGGAACACTGAAGCTTTCTTT. Amino acid sequence: CAISEGVDGNTEAFF.

J is TRBJ2-7 and V is TRBV7-2; D might be TRBD2 (7 bases). CDR3 length: 16 amino acids. Trimming removed 0 bases from V and 0 bases from J, with 12 bases in between. CDR1 SGHTA and CDR2 FQGNSA come from the germline V gene. CDR3 amino acids: CASSLAGGGNSYEQYF. DNA for the CDR3: TGTGCCAGCAGCTTAGCAGGGGGAGGGAACTCCTACGAGCAGTACTTC.

This clone has more than one count but fewer than ten. The chain carries TRBV5-6 and TRBJ1-2, with a possible D match to TRBD1 (5 bases). This CDR3 contains 13 residues. The V gene lost 0 bases and the J gene lost 4 bases, with 7 bases spanning the gap. Germline-derived CDR1 and CDR2 are SGHDT and YYEEEE. The CDR3 nucleotides read TGTGCCAGCAGCTTGGAAACAGGCTATGGCTACACCTTC. Translation gives CASSLETGYGYTF.

This clone was picked up a small number of times. This chain joins TRBV29-1 and TRBJ1-2, with a weak D call TRBD1 (5 bases). V was shortened by 1 base and J by 4 bases, with 13 bases between the two germline ends. Per the germline V gene, CDR1 is SQVTM and CDR2 is ANQGSEA. The CDR3 spans 14 residues. CDR3 DNA sequence: TGCAGCGTTGAAGGGACACCGAACGCCTATGGCTACACCTTC. Amino acid sequence: CSVEGTPNAYGYTF.